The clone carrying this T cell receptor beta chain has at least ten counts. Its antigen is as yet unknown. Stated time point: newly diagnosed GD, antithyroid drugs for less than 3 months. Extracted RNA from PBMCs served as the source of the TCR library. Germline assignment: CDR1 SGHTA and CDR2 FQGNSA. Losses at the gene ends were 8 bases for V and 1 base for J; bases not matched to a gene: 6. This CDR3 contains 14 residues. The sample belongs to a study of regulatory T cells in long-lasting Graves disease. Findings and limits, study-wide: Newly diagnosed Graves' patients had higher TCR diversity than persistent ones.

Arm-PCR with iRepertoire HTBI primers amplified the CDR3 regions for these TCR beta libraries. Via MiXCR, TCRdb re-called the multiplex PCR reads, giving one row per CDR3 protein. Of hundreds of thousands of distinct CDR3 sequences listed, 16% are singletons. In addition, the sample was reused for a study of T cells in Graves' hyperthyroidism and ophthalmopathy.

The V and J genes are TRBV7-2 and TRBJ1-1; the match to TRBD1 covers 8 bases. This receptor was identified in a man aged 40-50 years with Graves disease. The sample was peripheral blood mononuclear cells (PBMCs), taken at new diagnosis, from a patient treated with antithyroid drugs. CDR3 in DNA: TGTGCCAGCGTCTCAGGGGGCTCGAACACTGAAGCTTTCTTT. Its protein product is CASVSGGSNTEAFF.